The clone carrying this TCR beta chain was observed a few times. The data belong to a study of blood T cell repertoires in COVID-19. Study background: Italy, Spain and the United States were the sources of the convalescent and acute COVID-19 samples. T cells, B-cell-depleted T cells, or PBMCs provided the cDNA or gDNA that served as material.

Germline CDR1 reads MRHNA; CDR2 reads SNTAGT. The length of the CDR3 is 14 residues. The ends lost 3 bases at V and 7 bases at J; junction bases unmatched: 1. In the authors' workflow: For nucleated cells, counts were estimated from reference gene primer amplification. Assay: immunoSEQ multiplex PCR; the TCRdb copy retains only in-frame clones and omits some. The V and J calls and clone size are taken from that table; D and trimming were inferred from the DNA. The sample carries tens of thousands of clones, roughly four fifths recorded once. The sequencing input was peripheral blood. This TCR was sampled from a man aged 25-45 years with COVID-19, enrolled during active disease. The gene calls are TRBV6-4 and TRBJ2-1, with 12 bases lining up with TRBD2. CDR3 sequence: CASSEGTSGNEQFF. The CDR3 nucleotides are TGTGCCAGCAGTGAGGGGACTAGCGGGAATGAGCAGTTCTTC.